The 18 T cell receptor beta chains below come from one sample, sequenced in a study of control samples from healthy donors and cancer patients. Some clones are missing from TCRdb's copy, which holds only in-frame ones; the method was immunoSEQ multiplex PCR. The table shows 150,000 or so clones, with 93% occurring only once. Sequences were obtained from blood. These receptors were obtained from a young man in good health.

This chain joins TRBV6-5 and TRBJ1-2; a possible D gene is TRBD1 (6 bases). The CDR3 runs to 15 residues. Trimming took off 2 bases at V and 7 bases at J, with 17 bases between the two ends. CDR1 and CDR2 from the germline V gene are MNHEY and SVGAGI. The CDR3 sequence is CASSYLLTGEAGYTF. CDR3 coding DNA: TGTGCCAGCAGTTACCTCCTGACAGGCGAGGCTGGCTACACCTTC.

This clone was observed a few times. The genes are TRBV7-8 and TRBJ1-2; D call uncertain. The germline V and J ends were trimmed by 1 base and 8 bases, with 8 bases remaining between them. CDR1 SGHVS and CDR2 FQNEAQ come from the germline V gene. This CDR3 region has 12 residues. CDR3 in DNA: TGTGCCAGCAGCTTAGTGGGTAGCGGCTACACCTTC. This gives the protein CASSLVGSGYTF.

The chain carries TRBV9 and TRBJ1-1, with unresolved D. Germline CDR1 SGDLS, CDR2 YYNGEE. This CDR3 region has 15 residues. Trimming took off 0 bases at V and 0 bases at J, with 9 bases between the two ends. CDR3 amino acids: CASSVGGRLNTEAFF. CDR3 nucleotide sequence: TGTGCCAGCAGCGTAGGAGGCAGACTGAACACTGAAGCTTTCTTT.

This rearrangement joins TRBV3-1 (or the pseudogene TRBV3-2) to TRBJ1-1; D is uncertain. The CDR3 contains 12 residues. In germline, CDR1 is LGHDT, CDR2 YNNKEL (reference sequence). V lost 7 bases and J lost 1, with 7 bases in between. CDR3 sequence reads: CASTAGNTEAFF. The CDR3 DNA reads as TGTGCCAGCACCGCAGGGAACACTGAAGCTTTCTTT.

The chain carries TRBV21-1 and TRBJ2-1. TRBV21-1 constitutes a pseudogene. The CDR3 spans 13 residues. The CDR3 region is CASSFGSYNEQFF. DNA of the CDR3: TGTGCCAGCAGTTTTGGCTCCTACAATGAGCAGTTCTTC.

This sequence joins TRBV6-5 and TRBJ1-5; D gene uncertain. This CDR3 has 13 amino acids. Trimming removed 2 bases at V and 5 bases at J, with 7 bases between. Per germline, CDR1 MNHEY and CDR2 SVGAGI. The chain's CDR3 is CASSYRADQPQHF. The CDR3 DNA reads TGTGCCAGCAGTTACAGGGCCGATCAGCCCCAGCATTTT.

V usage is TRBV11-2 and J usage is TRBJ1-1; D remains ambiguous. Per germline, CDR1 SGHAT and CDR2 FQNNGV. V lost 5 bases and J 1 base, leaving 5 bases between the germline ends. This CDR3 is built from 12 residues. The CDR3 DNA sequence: TGTGCCAGCAGCATCGCGAACACTGAAGCTTTCTTT. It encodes CASSIANTEAFF. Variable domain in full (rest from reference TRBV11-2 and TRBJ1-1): EAGVAQSPRYKIIEKRQSVAFWCNPISGHATLYWYQQILGQGPKLLIQFQNNGVVDDSQLPKDRFSAERLKGVDSTLKIQPAKLEDSAVYLCASSIANTEAFFGQGTRLTVV.

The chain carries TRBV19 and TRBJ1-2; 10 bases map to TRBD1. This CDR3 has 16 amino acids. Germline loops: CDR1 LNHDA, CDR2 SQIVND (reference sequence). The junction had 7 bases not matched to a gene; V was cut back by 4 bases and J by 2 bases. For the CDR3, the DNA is TGTGCCAGTAGTAAATCTCCGGGACAGGGGAACTATGGCTACACCTTC. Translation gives CASSKSPGQGNYGYTF. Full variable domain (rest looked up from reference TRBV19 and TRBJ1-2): DGGITQSPKYLFRKEGQNVTLSCEQNLNHDAMYWYRQDPGQGLRLIYYSQIVNDFQKGDIAEGYSVSREKKESFPLTVTSAQKNPTAFYLCASSKSPGQGNYGYTFGSGTRLTVV.

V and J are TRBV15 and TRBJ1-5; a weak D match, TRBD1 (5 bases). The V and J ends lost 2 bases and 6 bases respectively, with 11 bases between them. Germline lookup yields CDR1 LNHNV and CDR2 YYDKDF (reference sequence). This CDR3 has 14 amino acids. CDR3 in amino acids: CATSRQGGFQPQHF. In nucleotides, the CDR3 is TGTGCCACCAGCAGACAGGGTGGGTTTCAGCCCCAGCATTTT.

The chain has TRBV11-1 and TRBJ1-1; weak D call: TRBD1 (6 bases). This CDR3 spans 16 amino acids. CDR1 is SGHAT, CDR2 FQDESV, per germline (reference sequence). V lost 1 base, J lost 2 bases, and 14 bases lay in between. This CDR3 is CASSLEGGRINTEAFF. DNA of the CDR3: TGTGCCAGCAGCTTAGAGGGGGGTCGCATCAACACTGAAGCTTTCTTT.

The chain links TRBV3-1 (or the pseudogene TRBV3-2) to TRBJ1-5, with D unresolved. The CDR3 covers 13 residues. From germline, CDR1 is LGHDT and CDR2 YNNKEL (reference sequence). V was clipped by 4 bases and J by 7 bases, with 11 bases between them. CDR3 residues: CASSLGSGQPQHF. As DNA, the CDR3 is TGTGCCAGCAGCCTAGGGTCGGGACAGCCCCAGCATTTT.

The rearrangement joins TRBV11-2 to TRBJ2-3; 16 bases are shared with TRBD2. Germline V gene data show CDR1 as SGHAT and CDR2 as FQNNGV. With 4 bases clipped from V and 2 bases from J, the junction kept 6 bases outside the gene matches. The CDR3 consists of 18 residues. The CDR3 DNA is TGTGCCAGCAGCTCGGGACTAGCGGGGGGGCCGTCCACAGATACGCAGTATTTT. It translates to CASSSGLAGGPSTDTQYF.

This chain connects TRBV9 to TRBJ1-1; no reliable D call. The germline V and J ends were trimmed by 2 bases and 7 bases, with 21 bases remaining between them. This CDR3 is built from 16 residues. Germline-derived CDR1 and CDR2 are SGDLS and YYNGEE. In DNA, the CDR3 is TGTGCCAGCAGCGTCAGTATAGGCGGTGGGGAGGTTGAAGCTTTCTTT. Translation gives CASSVSIGGGEVEAFF.

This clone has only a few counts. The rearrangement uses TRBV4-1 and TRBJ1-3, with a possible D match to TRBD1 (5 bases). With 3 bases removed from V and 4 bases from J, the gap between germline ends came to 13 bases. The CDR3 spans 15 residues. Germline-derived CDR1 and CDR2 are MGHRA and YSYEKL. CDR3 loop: CASSQTRQLGNTIYF. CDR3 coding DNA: TGCGCCAGCAGCCAGACGCGACAGTTAGGAAACACCATATATTTT.

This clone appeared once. Here the CDR3 DNA reads TGTGCATCGGTCCGGAACACTGAAGCTTTCTTT. It is translated as CASVRNTEAFF. The chain is built from TRBV30 and TRBJ1-1; D is ambiguous. The germline V gene encodes CDR1 GTSNPN and CDR2 SVGIG (reference sequence). This CDR3 is built from 11 residues.

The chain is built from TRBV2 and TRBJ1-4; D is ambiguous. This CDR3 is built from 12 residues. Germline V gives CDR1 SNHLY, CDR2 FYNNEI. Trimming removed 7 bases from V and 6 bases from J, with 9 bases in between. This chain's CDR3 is CASKWADEKLFF. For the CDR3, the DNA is TGTGCCAGCAAATGGGCAGATGAAAAACTGTTTTTT.

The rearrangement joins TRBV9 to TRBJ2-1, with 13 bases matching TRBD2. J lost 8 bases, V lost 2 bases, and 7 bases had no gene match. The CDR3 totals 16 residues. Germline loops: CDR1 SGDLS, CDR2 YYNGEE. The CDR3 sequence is CASSVPLAGGSYEQFF. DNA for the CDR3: TGTGCCAGCAGCGTTCCACTAGCGGGAGGGTCATATGAGCAGTTCTTC.

CDR3: CASGLTKGEQYF. CDR3 bases: TGCGCCAGCGGACTCACAAAGGGAGAGCAGTACTTC. The V call is TRBV5-1, the J call TRBJ2-7; maybe TRBD2 (5 bases). Germline V gives CDR1 SGHRS, CDR2 YFSETQ. The CDR3 has 12 residues. V lost 7 bases to trimming and J lost 7 bases, with 15 bases between them. The full variable domain, in which reference TRBV5-1 and TRBJ2-7 provide the parts outside the CDR3, is KAGVTQTPRYLIKTRGQQVTLSCSPISGHRSVSWYQQTPGQGLQFLFEYFSETQRNKGNFPGRFSGRQFSNSRSEMNVSTLELGDSALYLCASGLTKGEQYFGPGTRLTVT.